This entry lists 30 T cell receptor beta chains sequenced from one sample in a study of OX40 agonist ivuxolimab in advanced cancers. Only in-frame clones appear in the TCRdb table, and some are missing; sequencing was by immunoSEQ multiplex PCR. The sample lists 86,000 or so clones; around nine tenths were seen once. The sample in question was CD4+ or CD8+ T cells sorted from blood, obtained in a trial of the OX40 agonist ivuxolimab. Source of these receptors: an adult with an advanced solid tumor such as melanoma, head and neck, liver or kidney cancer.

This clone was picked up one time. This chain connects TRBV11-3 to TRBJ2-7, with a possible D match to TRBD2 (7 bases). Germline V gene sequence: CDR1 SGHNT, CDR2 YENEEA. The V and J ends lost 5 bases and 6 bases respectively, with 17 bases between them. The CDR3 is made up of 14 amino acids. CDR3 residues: CASSRGGSIGEQYF. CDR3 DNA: TGTGCCAGCAGCCGCGGGGGCTCAATAGGCGAGCAGTACTTC.

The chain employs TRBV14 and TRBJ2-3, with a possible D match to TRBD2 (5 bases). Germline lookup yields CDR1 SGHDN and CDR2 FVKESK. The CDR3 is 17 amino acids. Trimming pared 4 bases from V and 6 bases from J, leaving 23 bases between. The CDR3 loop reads CASSPRDWKFRRDTQYF. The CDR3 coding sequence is TGTGCCAGCAGCCCGAGAGATTGGAAATTTAGGAGGGATACGCAGTATTTT.

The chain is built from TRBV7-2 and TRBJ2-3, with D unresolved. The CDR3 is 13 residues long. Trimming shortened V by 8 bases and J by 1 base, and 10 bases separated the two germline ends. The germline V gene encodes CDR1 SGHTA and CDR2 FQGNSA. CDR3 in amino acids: CASSRGRTDTQYF. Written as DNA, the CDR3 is TGTGCCAGCTCCCGCGGCCGCACAGATACGCAGTATTTT. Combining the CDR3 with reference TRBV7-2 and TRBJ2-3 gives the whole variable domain GAGVSQSPSNKVTEKGKDVELRCDPISGHTALYWYRQSLGQGLEFLIYFQGNSAPDKSGLPSDRFSAERTGGSVSTLTIQRTQQEDSAVYLCASSRGRTDTQYFGPGTRLTVL.

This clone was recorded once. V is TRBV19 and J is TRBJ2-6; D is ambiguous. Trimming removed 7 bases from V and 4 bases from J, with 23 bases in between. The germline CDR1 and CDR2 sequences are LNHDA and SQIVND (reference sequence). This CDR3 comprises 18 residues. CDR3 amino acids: CASTTPSTRRGGANVLTF. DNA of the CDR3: TGTGCCAGTACCACTCCGTCGACAAGGCGCGGCGGGGCCAACGTCCTGACTTTC. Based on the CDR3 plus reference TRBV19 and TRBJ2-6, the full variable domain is DGGITQSPKYLFRKEGQNVTLSCEQNLNHDAMYWYRQDPGQGLRLIYYSQIVNDFQKGDIAEGYSVSREKKESFPLTVTSAQKNPTAFYLCASTTPSTRRGGANVLTFGAGSRLTVL.

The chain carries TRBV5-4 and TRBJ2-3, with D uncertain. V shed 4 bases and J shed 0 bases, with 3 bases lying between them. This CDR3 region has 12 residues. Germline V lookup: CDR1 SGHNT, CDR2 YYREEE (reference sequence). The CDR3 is CASSPSTDTQYF. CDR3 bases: TGTGCCAGCAGCCCTAGCACAGATACGCAGTATTTT.

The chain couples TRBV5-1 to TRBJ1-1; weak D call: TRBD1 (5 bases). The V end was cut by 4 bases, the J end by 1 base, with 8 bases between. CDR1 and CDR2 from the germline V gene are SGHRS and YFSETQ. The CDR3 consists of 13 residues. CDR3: CASSRGQNTEAFF. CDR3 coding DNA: TGCGCCAGCAGCCGGGGCCAGAACACTGAAGCTTTCTTT.

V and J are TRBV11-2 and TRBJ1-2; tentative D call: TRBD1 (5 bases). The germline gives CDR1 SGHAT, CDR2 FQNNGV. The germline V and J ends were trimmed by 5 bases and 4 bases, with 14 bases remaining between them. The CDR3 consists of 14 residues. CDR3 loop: CASSPGPRTYGYTF. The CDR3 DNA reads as TGTGCCAGCAGCCCGGGACCGAGAACCTATGGCTACACCTTC.

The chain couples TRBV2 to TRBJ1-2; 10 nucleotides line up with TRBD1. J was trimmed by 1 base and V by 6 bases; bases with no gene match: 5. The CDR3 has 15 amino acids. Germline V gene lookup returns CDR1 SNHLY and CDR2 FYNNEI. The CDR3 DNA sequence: TGTGCCAGCAGGGGAGGACAGGGGGTTAACTATGGCTACACCTTC. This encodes CASRGGQGVNYGYTF.

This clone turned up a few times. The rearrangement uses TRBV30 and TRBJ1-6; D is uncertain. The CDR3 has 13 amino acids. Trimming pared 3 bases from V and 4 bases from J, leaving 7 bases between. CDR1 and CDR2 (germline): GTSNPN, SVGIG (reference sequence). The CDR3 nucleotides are TGTGCCTGGAGCGCGGATTATAATTCACCCCTCCACTTT. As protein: CAWSADYNSPLHF.

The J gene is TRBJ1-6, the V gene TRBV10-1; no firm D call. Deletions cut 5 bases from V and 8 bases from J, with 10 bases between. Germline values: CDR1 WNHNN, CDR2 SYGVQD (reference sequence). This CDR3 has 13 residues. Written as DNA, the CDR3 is TGCGCCAGCAGTCCCGACCGACATTCACCCCTCCACTTT. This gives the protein CASSPDRHSPLHF.

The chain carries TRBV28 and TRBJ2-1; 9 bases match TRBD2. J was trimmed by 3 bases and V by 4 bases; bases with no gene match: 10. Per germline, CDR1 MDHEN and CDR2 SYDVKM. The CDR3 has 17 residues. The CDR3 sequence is CASSSPGAGGSYNEQFF. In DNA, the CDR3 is TGTGCCAGCAGTTCCCCCGGAGCGGGGGGCAGCTACAATGAGCAGTTCTTC.

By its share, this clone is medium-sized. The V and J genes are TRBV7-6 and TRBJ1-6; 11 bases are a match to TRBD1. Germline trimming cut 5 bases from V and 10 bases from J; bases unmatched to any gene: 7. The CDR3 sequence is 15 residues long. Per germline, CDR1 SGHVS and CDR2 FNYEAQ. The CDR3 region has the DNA TGTGCCAGCAGCCCCCGGACAGGGGGCGACTCACCCCTCCACTTT. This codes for CASSPRTGGDSPLHF.

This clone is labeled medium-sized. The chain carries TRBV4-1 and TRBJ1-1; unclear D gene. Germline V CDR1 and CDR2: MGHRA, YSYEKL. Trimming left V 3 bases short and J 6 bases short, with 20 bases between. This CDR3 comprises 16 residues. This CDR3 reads CASSQNDRTLEPEAFF. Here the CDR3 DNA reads TGCGCCAGCAGCCAGAACGACCGGACCCTGGAACCTGAAGCTTTCTTT.

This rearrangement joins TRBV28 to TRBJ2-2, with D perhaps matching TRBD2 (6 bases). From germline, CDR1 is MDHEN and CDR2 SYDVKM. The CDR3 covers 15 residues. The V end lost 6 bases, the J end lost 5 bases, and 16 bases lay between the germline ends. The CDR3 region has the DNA TGTGCCAGCAGCCCCTCCGGGAGCGGAACCGGGGAGCTGTTTTTT. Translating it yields CASSPSGSGTGELFF.

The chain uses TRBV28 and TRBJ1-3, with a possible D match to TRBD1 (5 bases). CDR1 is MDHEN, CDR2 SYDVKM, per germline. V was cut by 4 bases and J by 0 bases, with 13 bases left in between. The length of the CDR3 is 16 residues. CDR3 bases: TGTGCCAGCAGTTCGCCGGGACTCCGCTCTGGAAACACCATATATTTT. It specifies CASSSPGLRSGNTIYF.

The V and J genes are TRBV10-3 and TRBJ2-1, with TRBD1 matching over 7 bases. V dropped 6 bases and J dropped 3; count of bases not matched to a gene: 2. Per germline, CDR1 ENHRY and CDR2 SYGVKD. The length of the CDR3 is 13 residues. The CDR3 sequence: CAIRGTDYNEQFF. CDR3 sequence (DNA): TGTGCCATCAGGGGGACAGACTACAATGAGCAGTTCTTC.

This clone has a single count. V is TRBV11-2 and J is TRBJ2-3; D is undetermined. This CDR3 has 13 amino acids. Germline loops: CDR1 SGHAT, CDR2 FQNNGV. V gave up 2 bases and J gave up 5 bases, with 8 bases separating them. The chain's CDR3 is CASSLRTIDTQYF. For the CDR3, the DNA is TGTGCCAGCAGCTTAAGGACGATAGATACGCAGTATTTT.

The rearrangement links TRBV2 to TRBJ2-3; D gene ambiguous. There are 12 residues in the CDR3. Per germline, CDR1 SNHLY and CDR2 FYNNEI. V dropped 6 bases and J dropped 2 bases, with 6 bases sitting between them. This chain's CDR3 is CASRFHTDTQYF. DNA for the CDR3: TGTGCCAGCAGATTTCACACAGATACGCAGTATTTT.

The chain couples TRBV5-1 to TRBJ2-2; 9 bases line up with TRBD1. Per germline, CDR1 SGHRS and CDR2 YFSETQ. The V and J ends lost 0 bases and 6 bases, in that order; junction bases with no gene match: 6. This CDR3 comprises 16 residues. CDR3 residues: CASSLARQGVAGELFF. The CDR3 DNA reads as TGCGCCAGCAGCTTGGCTCGACAGGGGGTAGCCGGGGAGCTGTTTTTT.

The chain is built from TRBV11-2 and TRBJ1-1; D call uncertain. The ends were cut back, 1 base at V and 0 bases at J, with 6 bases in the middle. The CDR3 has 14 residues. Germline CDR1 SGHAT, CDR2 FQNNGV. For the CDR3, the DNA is TGTGCCAGCAGCTTAGGTGGCGTGAACACTGAAGCTTTCTTT. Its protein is CASSLGGVNTEAFF.

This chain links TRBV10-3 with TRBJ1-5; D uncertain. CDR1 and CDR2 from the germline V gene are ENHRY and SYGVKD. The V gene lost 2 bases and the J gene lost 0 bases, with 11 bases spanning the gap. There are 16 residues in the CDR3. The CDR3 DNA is TGTGCCATCAGTGAGAGGCCAGACGATAGCAATCAGCCCCAGCATTTT. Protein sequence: CAISERPDDSNQPQHF.

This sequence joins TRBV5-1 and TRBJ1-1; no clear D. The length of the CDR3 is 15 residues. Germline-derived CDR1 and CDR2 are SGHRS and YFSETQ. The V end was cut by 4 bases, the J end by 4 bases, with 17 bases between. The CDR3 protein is CASSPEGMGSTEAFF. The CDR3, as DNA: TGCGCCAGCAGCCCGGAAGGGATGGGGAGCACTGAAGCTTTCTTT.

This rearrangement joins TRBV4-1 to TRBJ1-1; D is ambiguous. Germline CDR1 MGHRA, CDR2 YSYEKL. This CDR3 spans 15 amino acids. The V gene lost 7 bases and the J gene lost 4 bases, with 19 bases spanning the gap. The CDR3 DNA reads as TGCGCCAGCAAAAGGCTGCGGTTAGGCGGCACTGAAGCTTTCTTT. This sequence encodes CASKRLRLGGTEAFF.

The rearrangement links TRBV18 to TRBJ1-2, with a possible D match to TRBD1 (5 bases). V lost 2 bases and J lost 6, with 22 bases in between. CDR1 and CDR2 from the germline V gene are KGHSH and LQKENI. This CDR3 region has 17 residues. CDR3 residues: CASSPIKATGTVHGYTF. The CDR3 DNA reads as TGTGCCAGCTCACCAATTAAGGCCACCGGGACGGTTCATGGCTACACCTTC.

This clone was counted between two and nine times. The CDR3 bases are TGTGCCAGCAGCAGGACAGGGGGCAATGAGCAGTTCTTC. It translates to CASSRTGGNEQFF. The J gene is TRBJ2-1, the V gene TRBV9, with 10 bases matching TRBD1. This CDR3 is 13 amino acids long. Germline CDR1 is SGDLS and CDR2 is YYNGEE. V lost 4 bases to trimming and J lost 6 bases; unmatched junction nucleotides: 1.

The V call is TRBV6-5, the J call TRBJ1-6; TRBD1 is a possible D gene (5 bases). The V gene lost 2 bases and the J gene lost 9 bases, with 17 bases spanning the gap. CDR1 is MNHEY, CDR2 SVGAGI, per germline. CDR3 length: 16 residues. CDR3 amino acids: CASSYTSGTPGSPLHF. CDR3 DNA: TGTGCCAGCAGTTACACATCGGGGACTCCGGGTTCACCCCTCCACTTT.

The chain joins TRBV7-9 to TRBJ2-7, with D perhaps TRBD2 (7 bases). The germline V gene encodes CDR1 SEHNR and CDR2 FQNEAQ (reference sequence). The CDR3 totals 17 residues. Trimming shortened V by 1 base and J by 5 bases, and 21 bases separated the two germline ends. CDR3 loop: CASSLGGTGGRRDEQYF. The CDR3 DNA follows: TGTGCCAGCAGCTTAGGAGGGACGGGGGGCCGCAGGGACGAGCAGTACTTC.

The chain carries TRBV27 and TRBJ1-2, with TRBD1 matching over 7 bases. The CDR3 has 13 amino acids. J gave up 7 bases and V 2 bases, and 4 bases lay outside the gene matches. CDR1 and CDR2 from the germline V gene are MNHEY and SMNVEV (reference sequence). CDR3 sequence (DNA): TGTGCCAGCAGTTTACCAGGGGGGGGTGGCTACACCTTC. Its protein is CASSLPGGGGYTF.

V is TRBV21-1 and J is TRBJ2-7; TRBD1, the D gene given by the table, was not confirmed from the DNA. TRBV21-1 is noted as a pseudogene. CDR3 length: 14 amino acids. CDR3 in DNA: TGTGCCAGCAGCAAAGCGCAGGGGAACTACGAGCAGTACTTC. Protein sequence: CASSKAQGNYEQYF.

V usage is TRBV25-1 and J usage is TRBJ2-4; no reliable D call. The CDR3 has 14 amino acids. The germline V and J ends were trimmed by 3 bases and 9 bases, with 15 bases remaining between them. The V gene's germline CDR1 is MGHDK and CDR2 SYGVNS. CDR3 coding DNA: TGTGCCAGCAGTGATCGGCAGAGTAATAGCATTCAGTACTTC. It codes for CASSDRQSNSIQYF. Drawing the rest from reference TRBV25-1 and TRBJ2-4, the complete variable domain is EADIYQTPRYLVIGTGKKITLECSQTMGHDKMYWYQQDPGMELHLIHYSYGVNSTEKGDLSSESTVSRIRTEHFPLTLESARPSHTSQYLCASSDRQSNSIQYFGAGTRLSVL.